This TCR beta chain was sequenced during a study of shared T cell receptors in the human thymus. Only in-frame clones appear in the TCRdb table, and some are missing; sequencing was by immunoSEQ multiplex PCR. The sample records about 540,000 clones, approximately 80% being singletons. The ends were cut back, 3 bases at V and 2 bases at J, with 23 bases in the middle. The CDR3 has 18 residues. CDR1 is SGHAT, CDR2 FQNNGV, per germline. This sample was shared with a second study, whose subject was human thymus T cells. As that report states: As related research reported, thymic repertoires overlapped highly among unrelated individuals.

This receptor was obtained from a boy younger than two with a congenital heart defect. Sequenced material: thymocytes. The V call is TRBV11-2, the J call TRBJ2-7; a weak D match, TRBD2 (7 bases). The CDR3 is CASSLSGASGTNPYEQYF. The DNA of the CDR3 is TGTGCCAGCAGCTTGTCAGGGGCTAGCGGTACGAACCCCTACGAGCAGTACTTC.